Below, 22 T cell receptor beta chains from the same sample are listed, as sequenced in a study of blood T cell repertoires in COVID-19. The table came from immunoSEQ multiplex PCR; TCRdb's copy has only in-frame clones and leaves some out. Of 160,000 or so clones listed, around 84% are singletons. Sequences were obtained from peripheral blood. The receptor source for this set is a woman older than 75 with acute or convalescent COVID-19.

This clone was detected once. This rearrangement joins TRBV3-1 (or the pseudogene TRBV3-2) to TRBJ2-5; 13 bases line up with TRBD2. Per the germline V gene, CDR1 is LGHDT and CDR2 is YNNKEL (reference sequence). V lost 4 bases, J lost 7 bases, and 9 bases stayed unmatched. The CDR3 is made up of 16 amino acids. CDR3 loop: CASSRTSGSLVVTQYF. Here the CDR3 DNA reads TGTGCCAGCAGCCGGACTAGCGGGAGCCTCGTGGTGACCCAGTACTTC.

The genes are TRBV28 and TRBJ1-6; 7 bases agree with TRBD1. Trimming removed 3 bases from V and 7 bases from J; junction bases left unmatched: 6. From germline, CDR1 is MDHEN and CDR2 SYDVKM. The CDR3 extends over 15 amino acids. The CDR3 is CASSFGDRTNSPLHF. CDR3 DNA sequence: TGTGCCAGCAGTTTCGGGGACAGAACCAATTCACCCCTCCACTTT.

The chain carries TRBV1 and TRBJ2-1; TRBD2 is the table's D call and was not checked against the DNA. TRBV1 is a recognized pseudogene. CDR3 length: 18 residues. CDR3: CTSSQDLAVDEHYNEQFF. The CDR3, as DNA: TGCACCAGCAGCCAAGATCTAGCGGTCGATGAACACTACAATGAGCAGTTCTTC.

This chain joins TRBV29-1 and TRBJ1-1; no reliable D call. Trimming shortened V by 6 bases and J by 6 bases, and 8 bases separated the two germline ends. CDR3 length equals 10 residues. Germline V CDR1 and CDR2: SQVTM, ANQGSEA. The CDR3 is CSVGRAEAFF. The CDR3 DNA follows: TGCAGCGTGGGGAGGGCTGAAGCTTTCTTT.

Details on this clone: The junction shows a germline mismatch at one end, possibly a read error. The genes are TRBV7-7 and TRBJ2-1; weak D call: TRBD2 (5 bases). This CDR3 has 16 residues. In germline, CDR1 is SSHAT, CDR2 FNYEAQ (reference sequence). CDR3 coding DNA: TGTGCTAGCAGCAGATTGTCGGGGAATTCCTACAATGAGCAGTTCTTC. This encodes CASSRLSGNSYNEQFF.

The V gene is TRBV6-6, the J gene TRBJ1-5, with 8 bases fitting TRBD1. This CDR3 has 15 amino acids. The V gene's germline CDR1 is MNHNY and CDR2 SVGAGI (reference sequence). Trimming removed 7 bases from V and 7 bases from J; junction bases left unmatched: 12. The CDR3 loop is CASTTFDRGAQPQHF. In DNA form, the CDR3 reads TGTGCCAGCACCACATTTGACAGGGGCGCGCAGCCCCAGCATTTT.

The genes are TRBV7-9 and TRBJ1-2, with TRBD1 matching over 8 bases. V was clipped by 2 bases and J by 7 bases; unmatched bases: 6. This CDR3 contains 14 residues. CDR1 and CDR2 from the germline V gene are SEHNR and FQNEAQ (reference sequence). The DNA of the CDR3 is TGTGCCAGCAGCTTAATCGCAGGGGGCTTTGGCTACACCTTC. It specifies CASSLIAGGFGYTF.

The V and J genes are TRBV21-1 and TRBJ1-1; the D segment call TRBD1 is taken from the table without a DNA check. TRBV21-1 has pseudogene status. This CDR3 is 19 amino acids long. The CDR3 spells CASIKSPLDRPGINTEAFF. CDR3 DNA sequence: TGTGCCAGCATTAAATCCCCTCTGGACAGGCCAGGGATTAACACTGAAGCTTTCTTT.

The chain recombines TRBV5-1 with TRBJ1-1; perhaps TRBD1 as D (5 bases). CDR3 length: 15 amino acids. V lost 5 bases to trimming and J lost 1 base, with 15 bases between them. Per the germline V gene, CDR1 is SGHRS and CDR2 is YFSETQ. CDR3 loop: CASRLRGGGNTEAFF. CDR3 nucleotide sequence: TGCGCCAGCAGACTAAGGGGAGGCGGGAACACTGAAGCTTTCTTT.

The gene calls are TRBV24-1 and TRBJ2-1; 7 bases map to TRBD2. The CDR3 loop spans 16 amino acids. Losses at the gene ends were 3 bases for V and 7 bases for J; bases not matched to a gene: 11. The germline V gene encodes CDR1 KGHDR and CDR2 SFDVKD. CDR3 region: CATSDMGREGSNEQFF. DNA of the CDR3: TGTGCCACCAGTGATATGGGGAGGGAGGGGAGTAATGAGCAGTTCTTC.

The chain carries TRBV7-6 and TRBJ2-7; no firm D call. The CDR3 covers 12 residues. Trimming removed 4 bases at V and 0 bases at J, with 4 bases between. Looked up from germline, CDR1 is SGHVS and CDR2 is FNYEAQ. CDR3 region: CASSSYSYEQYF. In nucleotides, the CDR3 is TGTGCCAGCAGCTCTTACTCCTACGAGCAGTACTTC. The variable domain in full, with the rest retrieved from reference TRBV7-6 and TRBJ2-7, is GAGVSQSPRYKVTKRGQDVALRCDPISGHVSLYWYRQALGQGPEFLTYFNYEAQQDKSGLPNDRFSAERPEGSISTLTIQRTEQRDSAMYRCASSSYSYEQYFGPGTRLTVT.

This chain links TRBV7-3 with TRBJ1-6; 9 bases are shared with TRBD1. The CDR3 spans 14 residues. Looked up from germline, CDR1 is SGHTA and CDR2 is FQGTGA. After removal of 4 bases from V and 9 bases from J, the junction contained 4 bases not matched to a gene. As DNA, the CDR3 is TGTGCCAGCAGCTCCGGACAGGGGAGTTCACCCCTCCACTTT. Translation: CASSSGQGSSPLHF.

In this sample, this clone turned up a few times. The rearrangement uses TRBV10-3 and TRBJ2-7; a possible D gene is TRBD1 (5 bases). This CDR3 region has 12 residues. The germline V gene encodes CDR1 ENHRY and CDR2 SYGVKD. With 6 bases removed from V and 2 bases from J, the gap between germline ends came to 8 bases. CDR3 residues: CAIRTATYEQYF. The CDR3 bases are TGTGCCATCAGGACAGCAACCTACGAGCAGTACTTC.

J is TRBJ1-1 and V is TRBV15, with TRBD1 matching 8 bases. The germline CDR1 and CDR2 sequences are LNHNV and YYDKDF (reference sequence). The CDR3 has 13 residues. V trimming: 8 bases; J trimming: 5 bases; junction bases outside the gene matches: 7. CDR3 DNA: TGTGCCACCGTGAAGACAGGGGTGACTGAAGCTTTCTTT. This translates into CATVKTGVTEAFF. Full variable domain (rest looked up from reference TRBV15 and TRBJ1-1): DAMVIQNPRYQVTQFGKPVTLSCSQTLNHNVMYWYQQKSSQAPKLLFHYYDKDFNNEADTPDNFQSRRPNTSFCFLDIRSPGLGDTAMYLCATVKTGVTEAFFGQGTRLTVV.

This clone has just a few counts. The rearrangement links TRBV27 to TRBJ2-1; no clear D gene. The germline V gene encodes CDR1 MNHEY and CDR2 SMNVEV (reference sequence). This CDR3 comprises 14 residues. Between the trimmed V and J ends, which lost 7 bases and 8 bases, there was a span of 18 bases. In DNA, the CDR3 is TGTGCCAGCACGCCCCGACCCTGGAGCGATGAGCAGTTCTTC. Translated: CASTPRPWSDEQFF.

The chain uses TRBV28 and TRBJ2-5, with D possibly matching TRBD2 (6 bases). V shed 5 bases and J shed 3 bases, with 22 bases lying between them. Germline V gene sequence: CDR1 MDHEN, CDR2 SYDVKM. CDR3 length equals 17 residues. CDR3 nucleotides: TGTGCCAGCAGTCCACCCTTGGGGCTTGGGGAGGAAGAGACCCAGTACTTC. It specifies CASSPPLGLGEEETQYF.

The genes are TRBV29-1 and TRBJ1-1; maybe TRBD1 (5 bases). V lost 6 bases and J lost 10, with 18 bases in between. The CDR3 spans 12 residues. The germline CDR1 and CDR2 sequences are SQVTM and ANQGSEA. CDR3 sequence reads: CSVRGQTVRAFF. The CDR3 DNA follows: TGCAGCGTACGAGGACAAACCGTTAGAGCTTTCTTT.

This chain connects TRBV7-6 to TRBJ1-2; D might be TRBD1 (6 bases). The CDR3 length is 14 residues. In germline, CDR1 is SGHVS, CDR2 FNYEAQ. V lost 6 bases, J lost 3 bases, and 14 bases lay in between. This CDR3 reads CASSLEPGDYGYTF. The CDR3 region has the DNA TGTGCCAGCAGTCTAGAACCAGGGGACTATGGCTACACCTTC.

V is TRBV2 and J is TRBJ2-7; D may be TRBD1 (5 bases). The CDR3 extends over 15 amino acids. V lost 8 bases to trimming and J lost 1 base, with 18 bases between them. CDR1 and CDR2 (germline): SNHLY, FYNNEI. The CDR3 is CASQVGRENSYEQYF. CDR3 in DNA: TGTGCCAGCCAAGTAGGCAGGGAAAATTCCTACGAGCAGTACTTC. The full variable domain, in which reference TRBV2 and TRBJ2-7 provide the parts outside the CDR3, is EPEVTQTPSHQVTQMGQEVILRCVPISNHLYFYWYRQILGQKVEFLVSFYNNEISEKSEIFDDQFSVERPDGSNFTLKIRSTKLEDSAMYFCASQVGRENSYEQYFGPGTRLTVT.

The rearrangement uses TRBV5-5 and TRBJ2-5; unclear D gene. This CDR3 has 14 residues. Per the germline V gene, CDR1 is SGHKS and CDR2 is YYEKEE (reference sequence). V lost 2 bases to trimming and J lost 1 base, with 9 bases between them. The chain's CDR3 is CASSFFRFQETQYF. CDR3 DNA: TGTGCCAGCAGCTTTTTCAGGTTCCAAGAGACCCAGTACTTC. Together with reference TRBV5-5 and TRBJ2-5, the CDR3 gives the full variable domain: DAGVTQSPTHLIKTRGQQVTLRCSPISGHKSVSWYQQVLGQGPQFIFQYYEKEERGRGNFPDRFSARQFPNYSSELNVNALLLGDSALYLCASSFFRFQETQYFGPGTRLLVL.

The sample holds one count of this clone. V is TRBV7-2 and J is TRBJ1-2; D perhaps matches TRBD1 (6 bases). In germline, CDR1 is SGHTA, CDR2 FQGNSA. The V and J ends lost 3 bases and 7 bases respectively, with 18 bases between them. The CDR3 runs to 15 residues. CDR3 residues: CASSFDRSFSSGYTF. CDR3 bases: TGTGCCAGCAGCTTTGACAGGTCCTTTTCCTCTGGCTACACCTTC.

CDR3 protein: CASSPGQGVRGYTF. In DNA form, the CDR3 reads TGTGCCAGCAGCCCTGGACAGGGCGTGCGTGGCTACACCTTC. The rearrangement uses TRBV28 and TRBJ1-2, with TRBD1 identical over 8 bases. V was pared by 6 bases and J by 7 bases, with 10 bases of the junction left unmatched. The CDR3 covers 14 residues. The germline V gene encodes CDR1 MDHEN and CDR2 SYDVKM.